This passage covers 15 T cell receptor beta chains from one sample sequenced in a study of T cell repertoires in cytomegalovirus infection. In TCRdb, the reads were re-called with MiXCR into one record per CDR3 protein. The sample contains about 230,000 distinct CDR3 sequences, 22% of which appear only once. The specimen was CD8+ T cells from PBMCs. The receptors were gathered from a human donor in good health (CMV status not recorded). Some clones in this sample may be carry-over from other donors' samples.

This clonotype was counted ten times or more. The chain uses TRBV10-3 and TRBJ1-2; 9 nucleotides agree with TRBD1. The ends lost 0 bases at V and 6 bases at J; junction bases unmatched: 5. This CDR3 region has 15 residues. Germline CDR1 is ENHRY and CDR2 is SYGVKD. CDR3 in amino acids: CAISESSTGGDGYTF. The CDR3 region has the DNA TGTGCCATCAGTGAGTCCTCGACAGGGGGAGATGGCTACACCTTC.

The chain links TRBV4-1 to TRBJ2-2; unclear D gene. V was trimmed by 1 base and J by 2 bases, leaving 8 bases between them. The germline V gene has CDR1 MGHRA and CDR2 YSYEKL. The CDR3 contains 15 residues. The CDR3 nucleotides are TGCGCCAGCAGCCAAGGGGTAGTCAACACCGGGGAGCTGTTTTTT. This translates into CASSQGVVNTGELFF.

This clonotype was found many times. J is TRBJ1-2 and V is TRBV7-2; D gene uncertain. This CDR3 is built from 14 residues. The V end lost 1 base, the J end lost 4 bases, and 10 bases lay between the germline ends. The V gene's germline CDR1 is SGHTA and CDR2 FQGNSA. Here the CDR3 DNA reads TGTGCCAGCAGCTTAGAGAGTAGGGCCTATGGCTACACCTTC. Translation gives CASSLESRAYGYTF. Combining the CDR3 with reference TRBV7-2 and TRBJ1-2 gives the whole variable domain GAGVSQSPSNKVTEKGKDVELRCDPISGHTALYWYRQSLGQGLEFLIYFQGNSAPDKSGLPSDRFSAERTGGSVSTLTIQRTQQEDSAVYLCASSLESRAYGYTFGSGTRLTVV.

This clonotype came up many times. The chain has TRBV7-2 and TRBJ2-7; D is perhaps TRBD1 or TRBD2 (5 bases each). V shed 3 bases and J shed 2 bases, with 11 bases lying between them. CDR1 SGHTA and CDR2 FQGNSA come from the germline V gene. This CDR3 contains 14 residues. CDR3: CASSFLGAAYEQYF. The CDR3 region has the DNA TGTGCCAGCAGCTTTCTCGGGGCCGCCTACGAGCAGTACTTC. Full variable domain (rest looked up from reference TRBV7-2 and TRBJ2-7): GAGVSQSPSNKVTEKGKDVELRCDPISGHTALYWYRQSLGQGLEFLIYFQGNSAPDKSGLPSDRFSAERTGGSVSTLTIQRTQQEDSAVYLCASSFLGAAYEQYFGPGTRLTVT.

This clonotype was observed a handful of times. J is TRBJ1-1 and V is TRBV11-2; 8 bases agree with TRBD1. Germline-derived CDR1 and CDR2 are SGHAT and FQNNGV. The CDR3 has 15 residues. V lost 5 bases, J lost 3 bases, and 8 bases stayed unmatched. The CDR3 loop is CASSAARTGYTEAFF. CDR3 nucleotide sequence: TGTGCCAGCAGCGCCGCGCGGACAGGGTACACTGAAGCTTTCTTT.

The V call is TRBV5-6, the J call TRBJ2-7; a possible D gene is TRBD1 (5 bases). Germline CDR1 reads SGHDT; CDR2 reads YYEEEE. Trimming cost V 0 bases and J 4 bases, with 17 bases left between them. The length of the CDR3 is 16 residues. This chain's CDR3 is CASSLGGERHHYEQYF. The CDR3 DNA is TGTGCCAGCAGCTTGGGGGGCGAGCGACACCATTACGAGCAGTACTTC.

In its sample, this clonotype was seen many times. The V and J genes are TRBV7-6 and TRBJ2-7, with 10 bases aligning to TRBD2. Germline values: CDR1 SGHVS, CDR2 FNYEAQ. V shed 5 bases and J 4 bases; nucleotides not matched to a gene: 5. This CDR3 contains 14 residues. CDR3 DNA sequence: TGTGCCAGCAGCCGAGCGGGGGGGGGGTACGAGCAGTACTTC. As protein: CASSRAGGGYEQYF.

This clonotype has at least ten counts. The chain joins TRBV28 to TRBJ2-7, with 10 bases matching TRBD1. The CDR3 is made up of 15 amino acids. Germline lookup yields CDR1 MDHEN and CDR2 SYDVKM. V was clipped by 6 bases and J by 3 bases; unmatched bases: 8. The CDR3 loop is CASRKPGQGFYEQYF. In nucleotides, the CDR3 is TGTGCCAGCAGGAAACCGGGACAGGGGTTCTACGAGCAGTACTTC.

In nucleotides, the CDR3 is TGTGCCAGCAGTTTTGTCAGGGAGTCCTATGGCTACACCTTC. Protein: CASSFVRESYGYTF. This chain links TRBV12-3 or TRBV12-4 with TRBJ1-2; possible D gene TRBD1, 5 bases. The CDR3 is 14 amino acids. V dropped 3 bases and J dropped 4 bases, with 12 bases sitting between them.

This clonotype came up a few times. Mismatch with germline at one junction end may stem from a read error. This rearrangement joins TRBV7-6 to TRBJ2-7; 7 bases align to TRBD2. Germline CDR1 and CDR2: SGHVS and FNYEAQ. CDR3 length: 15 residues. The CDR3 sequence is CASSLADLLSYEQYF. The CDR3 DNA is TGTGCCAGCAGCCTAGCGGACCTCCTCTCCTACGAGCAGTACTTC. The full variable domain, with the rest looked up from reference TRBV7-6 and TRBJ2-7, is GAGVSQSPRYKVTKRGQDVALRCDPISGHVSLYWYRQALGQGPEFLTYFNYEAQQDKSGLPNDRFSAERPEGSISTLTIQRTEQRDSAMYRCASSLADLLSYEQYFGPGTRLTVT.

This chain joins TRBV20-1 and TRBJ1-5; no reliable D call. Germline-derived CDR1 and CDR2 are DFQATT and SNEGSKA (reference sequence). The CDR3 sequence is 13 residues long. With 0 bases removed from V and 0 bases from J, the gap between germline ends came to 3 bases. DNA for the CDR3: TGCAGTGCTAGAGATAATAGCAATCAGCCCCAGCATTTT. Its translation is CSARDNSNQPQHF.

This clonotype occurred many times. The chain uses TRBV7-6 and TRBJ2-7, with D perhaps given as TRBD1 or TRBD2 (5 bases each). Trimming cost V 5 bases and J 4 bases, with 15 bases left between them. The CDR3 has 14 amino acids. Germline V CDR1 and CDR2: SGHVS, FNYEAQ. The CDR3 DNA reads TGTGCCAGCAGCCCCGAGTCGGGGCCGTACGAGCAGTACTTC. It yields the protein CASSPESGPYEQYF.

The table lists this clonotype with a few counts. The rearrangement uses TRBV6-2 or TRBV6-3 and TRBJ1-1, with 10 bases identical to TRBD1. The V segment lost 7 bases and the J segment 5 bases; nucleotides outside the gene matches: 13. This CDR3 region has 16 residues. CDR1 and CDR2 (germline): MNHEY, SVGEGT. CDR3 loop: CASTYERTGGGTEAFF. The CDR3, as DNA: TGTGCCAGCACCTACGAGAGGACAGGGGGAGGTACTGAAGCTTTCTTT.

This clonotype was seen a handful of times. V and J are TRBV29-1 and TRBJ2-7, with D tentatively TRBD2 (6 bases). The germline V gene encodes CDR1 SQVTM and CDR2 ANQGSEA. The ends were cut back, 5 bases at V and 4 bases at J, with 9 bases in the middle. This CDR3 comprises 11 residues. CDR3 DNA: TGCAGCGTTCTCGGGGGATACGAGCAGTACTTC. Its translation is CSVLGGYEQYF.

The rearrangement joins TRBV4-1 to TRBJ1-2, with 9 bases matching TRBD1. CDR1 and CDR2 (germline): MGHRA, YSYEKL. Trimming cost V 3 bases and J 8 bases; bases outside gene matches: 7. The CDR3 spans 14 residues. The CDR3 nucleotides read TGCGCCAGCAGCCAGGGACAGGGCCTAGGAGGCTACACCTTC. This encodes CASSQGQGLGGYTF.